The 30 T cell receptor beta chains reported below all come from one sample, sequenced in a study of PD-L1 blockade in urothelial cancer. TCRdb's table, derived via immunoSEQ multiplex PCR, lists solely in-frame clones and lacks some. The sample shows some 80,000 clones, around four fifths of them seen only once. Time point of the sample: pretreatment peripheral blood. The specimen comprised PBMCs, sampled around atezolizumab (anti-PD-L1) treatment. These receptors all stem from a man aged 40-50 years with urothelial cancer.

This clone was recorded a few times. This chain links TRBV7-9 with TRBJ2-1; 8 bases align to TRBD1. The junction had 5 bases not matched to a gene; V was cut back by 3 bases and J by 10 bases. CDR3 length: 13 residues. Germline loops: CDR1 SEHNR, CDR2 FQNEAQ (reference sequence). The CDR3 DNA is TGTGCCAGCAGCTTGGACAGGGCAGGGGAGCAGTTCTTC. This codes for CASSLDRAGEQFF.

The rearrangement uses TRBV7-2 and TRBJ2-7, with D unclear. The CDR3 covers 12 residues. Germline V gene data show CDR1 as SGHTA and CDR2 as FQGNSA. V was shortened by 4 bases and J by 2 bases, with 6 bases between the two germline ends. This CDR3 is CASSSRAYEQYF. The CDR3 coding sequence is TGTGCCAGCAGCTCACGAGCCTACGAGCAGTACTTC.

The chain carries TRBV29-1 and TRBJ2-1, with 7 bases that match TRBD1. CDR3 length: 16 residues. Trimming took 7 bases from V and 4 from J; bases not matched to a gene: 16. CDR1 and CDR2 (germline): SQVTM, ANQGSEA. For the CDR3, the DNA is TGCAGCGCCACCGGGGCAGCAGGGACAGAGTACAATGAGCAGTTCTTC. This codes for CSATGAAGTEYNEQFF.

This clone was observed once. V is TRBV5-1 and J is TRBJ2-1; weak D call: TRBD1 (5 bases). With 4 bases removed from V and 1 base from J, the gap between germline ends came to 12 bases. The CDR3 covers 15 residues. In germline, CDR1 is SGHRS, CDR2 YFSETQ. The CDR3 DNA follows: TGCGCCAGCAGCAGGGGTGCTGGGTCCTACAATGAGCAGTTCTTC. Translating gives CASSRGAGSYNEQFF.

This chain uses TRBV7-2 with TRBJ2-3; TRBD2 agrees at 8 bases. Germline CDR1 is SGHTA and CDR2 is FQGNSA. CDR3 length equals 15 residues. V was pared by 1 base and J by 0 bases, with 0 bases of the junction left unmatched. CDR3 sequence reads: CASSLVAGSTDTQYF. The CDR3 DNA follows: TGTGCCAGCAGCTTAGTAGCGGGGAGCACAGATACGCAGTATTTT. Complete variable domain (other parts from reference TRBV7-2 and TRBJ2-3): GAGVSQSPSNKVTEKGKDVELRCDPISGHTALYWYRQSLGQGLEFLIYFQGNSAPDKSGLPSDRFSAERTGGSVSTLTIQRTQQEDSAVYLCASSLVAGSTDTQYFGPGTRLTVL.

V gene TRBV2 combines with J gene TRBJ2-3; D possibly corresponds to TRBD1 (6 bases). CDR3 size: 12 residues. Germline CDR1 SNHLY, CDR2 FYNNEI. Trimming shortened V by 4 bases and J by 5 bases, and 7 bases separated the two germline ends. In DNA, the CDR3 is TGTGCCAGCAGTGGAGGGGGAGATACGCAGTATTTT. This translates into CASSGGGDTQYF.

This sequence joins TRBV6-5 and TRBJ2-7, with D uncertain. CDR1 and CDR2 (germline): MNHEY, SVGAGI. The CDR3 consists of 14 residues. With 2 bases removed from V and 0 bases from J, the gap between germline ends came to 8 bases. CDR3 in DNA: TGTGCCAGCAGTTACAATGGCGGCTCCTACGAGCAGTACTTC. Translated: CASSYNGGSYEQYF.

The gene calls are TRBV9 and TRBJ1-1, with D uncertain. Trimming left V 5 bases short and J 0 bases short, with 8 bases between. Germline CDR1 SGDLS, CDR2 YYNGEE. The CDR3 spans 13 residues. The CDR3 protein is CASSVELNTEAFF. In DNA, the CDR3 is TGTGCCAGCAGTGTGGAGCTGAACACTGAAGCTTTCTTT.

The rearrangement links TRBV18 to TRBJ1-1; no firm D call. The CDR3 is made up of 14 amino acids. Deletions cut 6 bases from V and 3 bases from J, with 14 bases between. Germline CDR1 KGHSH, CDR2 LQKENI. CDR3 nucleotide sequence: TGTGCCAGCTCTCCAGCCCCGCTAGACACTGAAGCTTTCTTT. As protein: CASSPAPLDTEAFF. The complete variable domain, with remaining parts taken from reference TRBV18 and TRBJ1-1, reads NAGVMQNPRHLVRRRGQEARLRCSPMKGHSHVYWYRQLPEEGLKFMVYLQKENIIDESGMPKERFSAEFPKEGPSILRIQQVVRGDSAAYFCASSPAPLDTEAFFGQGTRLTVV.

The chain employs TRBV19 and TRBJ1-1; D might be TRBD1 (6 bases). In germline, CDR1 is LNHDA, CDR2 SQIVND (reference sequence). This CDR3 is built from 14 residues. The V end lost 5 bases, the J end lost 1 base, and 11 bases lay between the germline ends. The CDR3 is CASSPKTGNTEAFF. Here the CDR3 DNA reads TGTGCCAGTAGTCCCAAGACAGGGAACACTGAAGCTTTCTTT.

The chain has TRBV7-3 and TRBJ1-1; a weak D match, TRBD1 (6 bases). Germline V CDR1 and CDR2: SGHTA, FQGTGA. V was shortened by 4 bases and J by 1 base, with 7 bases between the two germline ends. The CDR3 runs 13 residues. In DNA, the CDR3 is TGTGCCAGCAGCTCGACAGGGAACACTGAAGCTTTCTTT. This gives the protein CASSSTGNTEAFF.

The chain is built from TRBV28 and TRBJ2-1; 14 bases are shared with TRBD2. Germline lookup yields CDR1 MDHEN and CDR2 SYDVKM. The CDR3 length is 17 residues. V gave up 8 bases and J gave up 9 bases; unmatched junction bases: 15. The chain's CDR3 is CASSRGTSGRNSGEQFF. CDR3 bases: TGTGCCAGCTCCCGCGGGACTAGCGGGAGAAACTCGGGTGAGCAGTTCTTC.

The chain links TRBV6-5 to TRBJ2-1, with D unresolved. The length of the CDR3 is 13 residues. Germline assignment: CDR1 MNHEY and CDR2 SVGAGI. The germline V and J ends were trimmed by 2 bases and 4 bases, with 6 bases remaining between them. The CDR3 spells CASSYRRYNEQFF. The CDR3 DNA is TGTGCCAGCAGTTACCGCAGATACAATGAGCAGTTCTTC.

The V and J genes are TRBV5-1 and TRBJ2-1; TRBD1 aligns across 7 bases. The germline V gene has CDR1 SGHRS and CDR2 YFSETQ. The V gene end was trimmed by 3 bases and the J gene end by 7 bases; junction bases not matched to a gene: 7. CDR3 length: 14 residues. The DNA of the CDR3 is TGCGCCAGCAGCTCGGGACAGCTTCCGAATGAGCAGTTCTTC. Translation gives CASSSGQLPNEQFF.

The CDR3 DNA follows: TGTGCCAGCAGTGGCCAGGGGTATCGAGATACGCAGTATTTT. This sequence encodes CASSGQGYRDTQYF. The rearrangement joins TRBV2 to TRBJ2-3, with D possibly TRBD1 on 6 matching bases. CDR1 and CDR2 from the germline V gene are SNHLY and FYNNEI. V lost 4 bases and J lost 5, with 13 bases in between. This CDR3 has 14 residues.

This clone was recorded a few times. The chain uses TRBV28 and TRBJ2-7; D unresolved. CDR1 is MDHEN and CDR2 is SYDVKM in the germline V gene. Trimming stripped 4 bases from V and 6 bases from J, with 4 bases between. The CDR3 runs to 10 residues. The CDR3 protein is CASSSREQYF. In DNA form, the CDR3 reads TGTGCCAGCAGTTCTCGCGAGCAGTACTTC.

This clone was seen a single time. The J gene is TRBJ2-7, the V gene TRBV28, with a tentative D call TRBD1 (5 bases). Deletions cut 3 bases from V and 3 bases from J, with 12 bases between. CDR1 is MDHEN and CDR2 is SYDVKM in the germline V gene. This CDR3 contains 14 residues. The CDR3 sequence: CASSFRAGLYEQYF. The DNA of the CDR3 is TGTGCCAGCAGTTTCAGGGCAGGGCTCTACGAGCAGTACTTC. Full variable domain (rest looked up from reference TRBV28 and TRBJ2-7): DVKVTQSSRYLVKRTGEKVFLECVQDMDHENMFWYRQDPGLGLRLIYFSYDVKMKEKGDIPEGYSVSREKKERFSLILESASTNQTSMYLCASSFRAGLYEQYFGPGTRLTVT.

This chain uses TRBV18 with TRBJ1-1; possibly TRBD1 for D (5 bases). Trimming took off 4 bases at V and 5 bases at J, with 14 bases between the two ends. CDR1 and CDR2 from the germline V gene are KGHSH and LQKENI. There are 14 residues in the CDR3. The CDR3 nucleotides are TGTGCCAGCTCACGGAGGGACTTGGGGACTGAAGCTTTCTTT. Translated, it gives CASSRRDLGTEAFF. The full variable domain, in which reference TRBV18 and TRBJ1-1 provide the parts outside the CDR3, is NAGVMQNPRHLVRRRGQEARLRCSPMKGHSHVYWYRQLPEEGLKFMVYLQKENIIDESGMPKERFSAEFPKEGPSILRIQQVVRGDSAAYFCASSRRDLGTEAFFGQGTRLTVV.

The DNA for the CDR3 is TGTGCCAGCAGCACGGATCTGGGCGCTGAAAAACTGTTTTTT. Residues: CASSTDLGAEKLFF. The chain has TRBV5-4 and TRBJ1-4; no clear D. Germline values: CDR1 SGHNT, CDR2 YYREEE (reference sequence). This CDR3 has 14 amino acids. With 4 bases removed from V and 7 bases from J, the gap between germline ends came to 14 bases.

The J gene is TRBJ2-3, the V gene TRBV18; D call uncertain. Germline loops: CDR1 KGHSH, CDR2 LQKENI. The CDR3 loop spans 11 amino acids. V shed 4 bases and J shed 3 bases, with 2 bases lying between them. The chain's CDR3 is CASSLTDTQYF. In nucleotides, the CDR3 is TGTGCCAGCTCACTAACAGATACGCAGTATTTT.

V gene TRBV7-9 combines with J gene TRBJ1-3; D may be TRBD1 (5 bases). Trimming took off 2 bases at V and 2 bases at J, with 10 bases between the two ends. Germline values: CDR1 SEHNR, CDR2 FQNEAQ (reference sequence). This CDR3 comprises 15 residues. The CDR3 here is CASSLPGIAGNTIYF. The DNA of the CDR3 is TGTGCCAGCAGCTTACCAGGGATCGCTGGAAACACCATATATTTT.

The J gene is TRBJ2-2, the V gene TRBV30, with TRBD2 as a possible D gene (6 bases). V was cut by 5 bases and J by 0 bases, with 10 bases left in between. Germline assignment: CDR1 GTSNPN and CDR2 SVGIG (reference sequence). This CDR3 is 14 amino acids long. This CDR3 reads CAWVSGTNTGELFF. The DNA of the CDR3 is TGTGCCTGGGTTAGCGGCACGAACACCGGGGAGCTGTTTTTT. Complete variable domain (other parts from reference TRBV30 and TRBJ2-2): SQTIHQWPATLVQPVGSPLSLECTVEGTSNPNLYWYRQAAGRGLQLLFYSVGIGQISSEVPQNLSASRPQDRQFILSSKKLLLSDSGFYLCAWVSGTNTGELFFGEGSRLTVL.

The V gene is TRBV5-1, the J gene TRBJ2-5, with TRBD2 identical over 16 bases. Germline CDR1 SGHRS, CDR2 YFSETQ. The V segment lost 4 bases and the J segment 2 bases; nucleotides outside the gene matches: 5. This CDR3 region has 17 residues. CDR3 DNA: TGCGCCAGCAGCGGGGGACTAGCGGGAGGGATGCAAGAGACCCAGTACTTC. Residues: CASSGGLAGGMQETQYF.

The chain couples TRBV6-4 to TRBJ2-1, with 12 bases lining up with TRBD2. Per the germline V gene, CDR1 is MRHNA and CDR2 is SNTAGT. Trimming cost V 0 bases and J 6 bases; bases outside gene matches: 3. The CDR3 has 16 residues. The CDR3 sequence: CASSDSGLAGSNEQFF. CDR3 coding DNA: TGTGCCAGCAGTGACTCAGGACTAGCGGGAAGCAATGAGCAGTTCTTC.

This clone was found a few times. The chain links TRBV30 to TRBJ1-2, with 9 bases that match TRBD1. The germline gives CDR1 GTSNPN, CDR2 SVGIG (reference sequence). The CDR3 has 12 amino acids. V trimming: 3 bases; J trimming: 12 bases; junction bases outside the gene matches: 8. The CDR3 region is CAWRKRDRVHTF. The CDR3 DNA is TGTGCCTGGAGGAAGCGGGACAGGGTTCACACCTTC.

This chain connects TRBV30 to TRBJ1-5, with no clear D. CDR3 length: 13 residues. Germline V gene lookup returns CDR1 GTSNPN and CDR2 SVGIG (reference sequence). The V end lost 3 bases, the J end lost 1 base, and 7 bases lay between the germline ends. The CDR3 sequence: CAWSYGSNQPQHF. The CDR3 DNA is TGTGCCTGGAGCTACGGGAGCAATCAGCCCCAGCATTTT.

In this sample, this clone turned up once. The CDR3 DNA is TGTGCCAGCTCACCGACAGGGAGCACTGAAGCTTTCTTT. Translating it yields CASSPTGSTEAFF. The chain joins TRBV18 to TRBJ1-1; 7 positions match TRBD1. V was pared by 3 bases and J by 4 bases, with 2 bases of the junction left unmatched. This CDR3 region has 13 residues. Germline CDR1 KGHSH, CDR2 LQKENI.

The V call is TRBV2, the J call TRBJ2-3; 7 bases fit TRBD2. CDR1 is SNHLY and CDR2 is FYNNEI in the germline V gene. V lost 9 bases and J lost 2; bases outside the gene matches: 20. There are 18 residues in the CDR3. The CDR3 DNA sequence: TGTGCCAGTCCAAAAAAAGTAGCGGGTGGAGCCGCCACAGATACGCAGTATTTT. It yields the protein CASPKKVAGGAATDTQYF.

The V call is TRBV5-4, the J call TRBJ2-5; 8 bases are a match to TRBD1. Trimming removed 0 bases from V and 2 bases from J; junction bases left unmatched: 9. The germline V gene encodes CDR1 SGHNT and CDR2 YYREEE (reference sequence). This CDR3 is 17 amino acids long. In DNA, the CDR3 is TGTGCCAGCAGCTTGGTAGGGACAGGTTATCTTCAAGAGACCCAGTACTTC. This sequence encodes CASSLVGTGYLQETQYF. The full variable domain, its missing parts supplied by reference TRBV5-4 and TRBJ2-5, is ETGVTQSPTHLIKTRGQQVTLRCSSQSGHNTVSWYQQALGQGPQFIFQYYREEENGRGNFPPRFSGLQFPNYSSELNVNALELDDSALYLCASSLVGTGYLQETQYFGPGTRLLVL.

The CDR3: CASSKTGVDYEQYF. As DNA, the CDR3 is TGTGCCAGCAGCAAGACAGGGGTTGACTACGAGCAGTACTTC. This chain joins TRBV11-2 and TRBJ2-7, with 8 bases fitting TRBD1. V was pared by 5 bases and J by 3 bases, with 6 bases of the junction left unmatched. This CDR3 is built from 14 residues. Germline V gene data show CDR1 as SGHAT and CDR2 as FQNNGV. Variable domain in full (rest from reference TRBV11-2 and TRBJ2-7): EAGVAQSPRYKIIEKRQSVAFWCNPISGHATLYWYQQILGQGPKLLIQFQNNGVVDDSQLPKDRFSAERLKGVDSTLKIQPAKLEDSAVYLCASSKTGVDYEQYFGPGTRLTVT.